The source of this T cell receptor (beta chain) is a study of vaccination and CD4 T cells after COVID-19. Study at large: The convalescents were made up of six males and four females, two of whom were Hispanic.

On this clonotype itself: The antigen remains unidentified.

Once obtained from cultured CD4+ T cells, the DNA was sequenced using the Oncomine TCR Beta short-read assay. TCRdb itself ran the PCR reads through MiXCR, one entry per CDR3 protein. The sample yields 7,500 to 9,500 distinct CDR3 sequences, about 47% seen once. As for treatment: roughly 10-day PBMC culture with coronavirus spike peptide pools or control peptides (ViraFEST assay). ViraFEST sequenced TCRs after peptide-pool expansion of antigen-specific T cells. Per-well cultures of 2 million or so PBMCs received roughly 9.9 IU/ml IL-2 and 10 ug/ml peptide pools. Scientists separated out CD4+ T cells through negative selection following 10 days in culture. V was shortened by 3 bases and J by 6 bases, with 3 bases between the two germline ends. CDR1 and CDR2 (germline): MNHEY, SVGAGI. The length of the CDR3 is 12 residues.

The receptor's source is a human donor who had recovered from COVID-19. Source material: CD4+ T cells from blood, cultured in vitro. This rearrangement joins TRBV6-5 to TRBJ1-6; D remains ambiguous. CDR3 in DNA: TGTGCCAGCAGTTATGGTAATTCACCCCTCCACTTT. This sequence encodes CASSYGNSPLHF.